This TCR beta chain comes out of a study of OX40 agonist ivuxolimab in advanced cancers. Across the whole study: Three patients, one with hepatocellular carcinoma and two with cutaneous melanoma, responded partially.

The protocol was immunoSEQ multiplex PCR, while the TCRdb copy is restricted to in-frame clones and leaves out a portion. The repertoire holds tens of thousands of clones, with more than 80% as singletons. Sequencing used CD4+ or CD8+ T cells sorted from blood, obtained in a trial of the OX40 agonist ivuxolimab. The receptor comes from an adult with an advanced solid tumor such as melanoma, head and neck, liver or kidney cancer.

The CDR3 is CASSRIVGGETQYF. Here the CDR3 DNA reads TGCGCCAGCAGCCGGATCGTAGGTGGCGAGACCCAGTACTTC. The gene calls are TRBV5-1 and TRBJ2-5, with D unresolved. Germline CDR1 is SGHRS and CDR2 is YFSETQ. The length of the CDR3 is 14 residues. V shed 4 bases and J shed 5 bases, with 15 bases lying between them.